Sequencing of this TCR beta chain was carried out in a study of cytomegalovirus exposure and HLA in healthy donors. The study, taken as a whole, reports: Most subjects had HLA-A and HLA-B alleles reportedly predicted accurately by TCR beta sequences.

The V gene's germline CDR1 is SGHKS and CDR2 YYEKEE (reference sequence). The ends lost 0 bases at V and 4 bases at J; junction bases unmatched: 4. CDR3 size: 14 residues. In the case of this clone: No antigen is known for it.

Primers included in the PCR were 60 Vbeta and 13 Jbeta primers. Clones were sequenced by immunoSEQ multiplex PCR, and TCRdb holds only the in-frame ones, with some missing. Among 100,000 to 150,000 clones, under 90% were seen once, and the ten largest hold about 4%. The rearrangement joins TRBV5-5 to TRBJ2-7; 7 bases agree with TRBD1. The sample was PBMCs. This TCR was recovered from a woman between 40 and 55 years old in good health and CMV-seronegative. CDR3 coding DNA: TGTGCCAGCAGCTTGGAGGGGACAGTTTACGAGCAGTACTTC. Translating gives CASSLEGTVYEQYF.